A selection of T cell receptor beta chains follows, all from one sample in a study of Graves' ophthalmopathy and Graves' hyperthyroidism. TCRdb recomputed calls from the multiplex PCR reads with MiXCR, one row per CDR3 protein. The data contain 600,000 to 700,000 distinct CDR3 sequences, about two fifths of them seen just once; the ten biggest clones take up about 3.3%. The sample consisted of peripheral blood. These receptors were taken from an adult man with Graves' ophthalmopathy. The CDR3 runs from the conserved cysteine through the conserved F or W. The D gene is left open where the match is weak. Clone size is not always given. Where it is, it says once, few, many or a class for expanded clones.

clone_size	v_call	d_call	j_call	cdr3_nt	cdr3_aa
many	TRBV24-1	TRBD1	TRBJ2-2	TGTACCACCAGTGCTTCACCGGGACAGGCTGGGTCCGGGGAGCTGTTTTTT	CTTSASPGQAGSGELFF
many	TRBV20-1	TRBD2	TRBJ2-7	TGCAGTGCTAGCCGCGCGGGAGGTAGTCTGGACGAGCAGTACTTC	CSASRAGGSLDEQYF
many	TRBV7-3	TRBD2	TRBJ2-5	TGTGCCAAGCCTACCGGGTGGCACGGGACTAGCGGGGGCCGCCAAGAGACCCAGTACTTC	CAKPTGWHGTSGGRQETQYF
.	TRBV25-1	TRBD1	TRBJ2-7	TGTGCCAGCAGTTCAAGGACAGGGCCCTACGAGCAGTACTTC	CASSSRTGPYEQYF
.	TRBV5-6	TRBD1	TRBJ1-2	TGTGCCAGCAGTATGACAGGGGGCGCTGGCTACACCTTC	CASSMTGGAGYTF
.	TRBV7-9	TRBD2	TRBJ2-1	TGTGCCAGCAGCTTAACTAGCGGGGACAATGAGCAGTTCTTC	CASSLTSGDNEQFF
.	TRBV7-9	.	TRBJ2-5	TGTGCCAGCAGCTACGAGGGTCAGCCCCAGTACTTC	CASSYEGQPQYF
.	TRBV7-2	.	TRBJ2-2	TGTGCCAGCAGCTTAGCTTACTACTACACCGGGGAGCTGTTTTTT	CASSLAYYYTGELFF
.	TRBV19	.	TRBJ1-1	TGTGCCAGTTTTTGGGCGGCCGGCACTGAAGCTTTCTTT	CASFWAAGTEAFF
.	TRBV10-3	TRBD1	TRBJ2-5	TGTGCCATCAGCCGGACAGGGCACCAAGAGACCCAGTACTTC	CAISRTGHQETQYF
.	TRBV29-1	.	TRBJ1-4	TGCAGCGTTGAAGACGGTCATAATGAAAAACTGTTTTTT	CSVEDGHNEKLFF
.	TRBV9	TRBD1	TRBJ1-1	TGTGCCAGCAGCGGAAGGACAGGGGGCGGAGCTGAAGCTTTCTTT	CASSGRTGGGAEAFF
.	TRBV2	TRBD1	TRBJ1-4	TGTGCCAGCAGGCGTTCCGGGACAGGGGGCGCCGGTGAAAAACTGTTTTTT	CASRRSGTGGAGEKLFF
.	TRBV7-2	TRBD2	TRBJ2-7	TGTGCCAGCAGCACCGGGGGGCGGGGGGGCGAGCAGTACTTC	CASSTGGRGGEQYF
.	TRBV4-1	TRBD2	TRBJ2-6	TGTGCCAGCAGGCTGGGACTAGCGGGAGTGGCTGGGGCCAACGTCCTGACTTTC	CASRLGLAGVAGANVLTF
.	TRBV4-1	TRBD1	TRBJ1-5	TGCGCCAGCAGCCAACAGGGGACAGGGGGGATTAGCAATCAGCCCCAGCATTTT	CASSQQGTGGISNQPQHF
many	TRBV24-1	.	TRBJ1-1	TGTGCCACCAGTGATTCACAGAACACTGAAGCTTTCTTT	CATSDSQNTEAFF
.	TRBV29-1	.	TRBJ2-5	TGCAGCGTTGCTAGGGTAGGGAAAGAGACCCAGTACTTC	CSVARVGKETQYF
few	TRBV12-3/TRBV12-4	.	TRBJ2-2	TGTGCCAGCGGCCCCTCGGGCGGGGAGCTGTTTTTT	CASGPSGGELFF
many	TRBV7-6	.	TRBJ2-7	TGTGCCAGCAGCCCGGACGGCCGCGAGCAGTACTTC	CASSPDGREQYF
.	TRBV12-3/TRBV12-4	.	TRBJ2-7	TGTGCCAGCAGTTCGACCCGGCTTTTGTACTTC	CASSSTRLLYF
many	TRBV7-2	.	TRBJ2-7	TGTGCCAGCAGCTTTATGGCGGGGGCGAACTCCTACGAGCAGTACTTC	CASSFMAGANSYEQYF
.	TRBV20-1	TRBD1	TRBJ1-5	TGCAGTGCCAGACGGGGAGGGACAGGCGATCAGCCCCAGCATTTT	CSARRGGTGDQPQHF
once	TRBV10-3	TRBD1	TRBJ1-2	TGTGCCATCAGTCCCCCGGGACAGGGGAACTCTAACTATGGCTACACCTTC	CAISPPGQGNSNYGYTF
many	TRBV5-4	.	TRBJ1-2	TGTGCCAGCAGCTTCCCAAATACCGGTTGGGACTATGGCTACACCTTC	CASSFPNTGWDYGYTF
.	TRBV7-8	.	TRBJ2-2	TGTGCCAGCACCCCCATCCCCAGCGGTAACACCGGGGAGCTGTTTTTT	CASTPIPSGNTGELFF
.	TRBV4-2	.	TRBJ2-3	TGTGCCAGCAGCCATCGACAGAGACGCACAGATACGCAGTATTTT	CASSHRQRRTDTQYF
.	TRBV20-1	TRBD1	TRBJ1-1	TGCAGTGCTAGACGGACAGGGGGGAATGAAGCTTTCTTT	CSARRTGGNEAFF
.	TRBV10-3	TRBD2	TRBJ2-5	TGTGCCATCAGTGCTAGCGGGGGGGCGGAGACCCAGTACTTC	CAISASGGAETQYF
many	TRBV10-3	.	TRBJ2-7	TGTGCCATCAGTGAGTCGATCGGATCCTACGAGCAGTACTTC	CAISESIGSYEQYF
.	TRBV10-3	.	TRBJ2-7	TGTGCCAGCAGTTACAATGAGGACTCCTACGAGCAGTACTTC	CASSYNEDSYEQYF
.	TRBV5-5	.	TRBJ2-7	TGTGCCAGCAGCTCCCGGGACGGTGCCGACGAGCAGTACTTC	CASSSRDGADEQYF
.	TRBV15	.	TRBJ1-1	TGTGCCACCAGCAGAGACGGTTCGGCTTCCTTT	CATSRDGSASF
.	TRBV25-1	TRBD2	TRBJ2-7	TGTGCCAGCAGTGAAGATGGGGGGGAATCGTCCTACGAGCAGTACTTC	CASSEDGGESSYEQYF
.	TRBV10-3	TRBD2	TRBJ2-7	TGTGCCAGCAGTTCGAAGACTAGCGGGAGAAGGGTCGAGCAGTACTTC	CASSSKTSGRRVEQYF
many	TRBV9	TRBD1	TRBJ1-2	TGTGCCAGCAGCGTAGAATCTCAGGGGGTTGGCTACACCTTC	CASSVESQGVGYTF
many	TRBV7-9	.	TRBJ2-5	TGTGCCAGCAGCTCAGGGACCCAGTACTTC	CASSSGTQYF
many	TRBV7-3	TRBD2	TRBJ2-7	TGTGCCAGCAGCTTAACGGGCGGGAGGGCCGTCGAGCAGTACTTC	CASSLTGGRAVEQYF
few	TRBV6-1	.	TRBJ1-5	TGTGCCAGCAGTTACCTTATCCGGACAAATAATCAGCCCCAGCATTTT	CASSYLIRTNNQPQHF
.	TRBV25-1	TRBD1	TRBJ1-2	TGTGCCAGCGTTGGGCCGAGGGACAGCCCGATCTATGGCTACACCTTC	CASVGPRDSPIYGYTF
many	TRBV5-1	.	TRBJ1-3	TGCGCCAGCAGCTTATCAGCCCTAAAATCTCCAAGGGCCGAACGGACCATATATTTT	CASSLSALKSPRAERTIYF
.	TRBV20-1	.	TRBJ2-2	TGCAGTGGCCGGGGTAACACCGGGGAGCTGTTTTTT	CSGRGNTGELFF
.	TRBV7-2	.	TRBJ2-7	TGTGCCAGCAGCTTTCGCCGGGACAAGGCGTCCGAGCAGTACTTC	CASSFRRDKASEQYF
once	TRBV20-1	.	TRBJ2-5	TGCAGTGCTGGAAAGGTATCCGGAGGAGAGACCCAGTACTTC	CSAGKVSGGETQYF
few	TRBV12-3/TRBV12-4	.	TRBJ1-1	TGTGCCAGCAGTCGGGAATTTGGGGCTGGGACTGAAGCTTTCTTT	CASSREFGAGTEAFF
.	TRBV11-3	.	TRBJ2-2	TGTGCCAGCAGCGCAAGCACAGGGGAGCTGTTTTTT	CASSASTGELFF
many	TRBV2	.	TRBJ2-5	TGTGCCAGCAGACGCCAAGAGACCCAGTACTTC	CASRRQETQYF
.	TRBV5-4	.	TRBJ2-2	TGTGCCAGCAGAAAACAGGGCGCCGGGGAGCTGTTTTTT	CASRKQGAGELFF
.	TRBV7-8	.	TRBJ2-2	TGTGCCAGCAGCTCTTACCCGAGGCAGGACACCGGGGAGCTGTTTTTT	CASSSYPRQDTGELFF
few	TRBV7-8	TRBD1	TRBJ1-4	TGTGCCAGCGACAAAGGCCGGGACAGGGGGCTGGGGGAAAAACTGTTTTTT	CASDKGRDRGLGEKLFF
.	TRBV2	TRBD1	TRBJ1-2	TGTGCCTGCAGTGAAGCGCTTCGGGACAGGGCCTATGGCTACACCTTC	CACSEALRDRAYGYTF
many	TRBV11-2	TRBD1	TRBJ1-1	TGTGCCAGCAGCTCAAACAGGGGGCGCGAAGCTTTCTTT	CASSSNRGREAFF
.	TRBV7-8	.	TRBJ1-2	TGTGCCAGCAGCTTAGCGGAGGTTGCGGGAAGAGGCTACACCTTC	CASSLAEVAGRGYTF
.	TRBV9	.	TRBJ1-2	TGTGCCAGCAGCGTCACCGGGTCCCCCGCGGGAACCTATGGCTACACCTTC	CASSVTGSPAGTYGYTF